This TCR beta chain was documented in a study of cytomegalovirus exposure and HLA in healthy donors. General observations from the study: A later analysis reportedly found fewer N-insertions in an Asian-associated ancestry cluster than the approximately 730-donor mean.

A multiplex PCR was run with 60 Vbeta primers and 13 Jbeta primers. Measured with immunoSEQ multiplex PCR; TCRdb has only the in-frame clones, and not every one. Counted here are approximately 100,000 clones, over 50% occurring once; the ten biggest clones make up around 4%. Germline-derived CDR1 and CDR2 are SNHLY and FYNNEI. This CDR3 is 15 amino acids long. V was clipped by 7 bases and J by 1 base; unmatched bases: 5. In the case of this clone: Antigen unknown.

The TCR was taken from a man aged 25 to 45 in good health and CMV-seronegative. Sequencing was performed on PBMCs. V and J are TRBV2 and TRBJ2-5; 11 nucleotides match TRBD2. CDR3 DNA sequence: TGTGCCAGCAACAGGCTAGCGGGAGGCCAAGAGACCCAGTACTTC. This encodes CASNRLAGGQETQYF.